The 6 T cell receptor beta chains below all came from one sample that was sequenced in a study of T cell responses to AZD1222 COVID-19 vaccine. Method: immunoSEQ multiplex PCR; TCRdb's copy keeps in-frame clones and lacks some. The sample has about 98,000 clones, approximately 90% seen once. Material: peripheral blood, obtained on day 0 of AZD1222 vaccination. The receptors shown here come from an adult in good health.

The chain employs TRBV5-5 and TRBJ1-5; D ambiguous. This CDR3 region has 14 residues. The germline V gene encodes CDR1 SGHKS and CDR2 YYEKEE (reference sequence). The ends were cut back, 0 bases at V and 0 bases at J, with 4 bases in the middle. CDR3 sequence: CASSLVGSNQPQHF. The CDR3 coding sequence is TGTGCCAGCAGCTTGGTCGGTAGCAATCAGCCCCAGCATTTT.

The chain uses TRBV21-1 and TRBJ2-5; TRBD2 is the table's D call and was not checked against the DNA. TRBV21-1 is noted as a pseudogene. The CDR3 is 14 residues long. The CDR3 protein is CASSVWAGKETQYF. As DNA, the CDR3 is TGTGCCAGCAGCGTCTGGGCGGGGAAAGAGACCCAGTACTTC.

This clone was counted a few times. The chain has TRBV7-9 and TRBJ1-2, with 9 bases identical to TRBD1. The germline V gene has CDR1 SEHNR and CDR2 FQNEAQ (reference sequence). With 4 bases clipped from V and 8 bases from J, the junction kept 8 bases outside the gene matches. The CDR3 has 14 residues. The CDR3 DNA follows: TGTGCCAGCAGCTCACAGGGGGCCCTAGGAGGCTACACCTTC. This translates into CASSSQGALGGYTF.

V is TRBV7-9 and J is TRBJ2-1, with 13 bases that match TRBD2. Germline V gives CDR1 SEHNR, CDR2 FQNEAQ (reference sequence). V was pared by 5 bases and J by 3 bases, with 10 bases of the junction left unmatched. This CDR3 comprises 18 residues. The CDR3 DNA is TGTGCCAGCAGCCCTAGGGGGACTAGCGGGATAGGCTACAATGAGCAGTTCTTC. Residues: CASSPRGTSGIGYNEQFF.

The chain couples TRBV11-2 to TRBJ1-1; D ambiguous. The CDR3 is 11 amino acids. V was shortened by 2 bases and J by 2 bases, with 0 bases between the two germline ends. CDR1 is SGHAT, CDR2 FQNNGV, per germline. The CDR3 DNA reads as TGTGCCAGCAGCTTAAACACTGAAGCTTTCTTT. Protein product: CASSLNTEAFF.

The CDR3 DNA follows: TGCGCCAGCAGCCACGGGACTAGCGGAACAGATACGCAGTATTTT. Its translation: CASSHGTSGTDTQYF. This sequence joins TRBV5-1 and TRBJ2-3, with 11 positions matching TRBD2. V was pared by 4 bases and J by 3 bases, with 4 bases of the junction left unmatched. The CDR3 has 15 residues. Per the germline V gene, CDR1 is SGHRS and CDR2 is YFSETQ.